The clone carrying this T cell receptor (beta chain) has a handful of counts. With 11 bases clipped from V and 4 bases from J, the junction kept 15 bases outside the gene matches. CDR1 is SNHLY, CDR2 FYNNEI, per germline. The CDR3 runs to 16 residues. The data were obtained in a study of T cells in Graves' hyperthyroidism and ophthalmopathy. The TCR beta CDR3 regions underwent amplification using RNA transcripts as the source. The study used the HTBI primer set for a first-round RT-PCR of the TCR CDR3. TCRdb re-called the multiplex PCR reads with MiXCR, one entry per CDR3 protein. The sample includes about 400,000 distinct CDR3 sequences, about 15% of them seen just once.

This sequence was found in a woman aged 30 to 39 with Graves' hyperthyroidism. Sequencing was done on a sample of blood. The V and J genes are TRBV2 and TRBJ2-2; TRBD2 agrees at 8 bases. The CDR3 loop reads CAGQTPGLGGTGELFF. For the CDR3, the DNA is TGTGCCGGCCAAACCCCGGGACTAGGGGGCACCGGGGAGCTGTTTTTT.